A single sample is the source of the 18 T cell receptor beta chains below, sequenced in a study of blood T cell repertoires in COVID-19. Using immunoSEQ multiplex PCR, the repertoire was profiled, and TCRdb retains in-frame clones only, with some absent. Among some 500,000 clones listed, around 89% were seen once. Sequenced material: PBMCs or T cells enriched from blood (not recorded which). Receptor source: a woman between 40 and 50 years old who had recovered from COVID-19.

This chain connects TRBV29-1 to TRBJ2-5; 10 bases match TRBD1. The length of the CDR3 is 16 residues. Germline CDR1 reads SQVTM; CDR2 reads ANQGSEA. With 3 bases clipped from V and 5 bases from J, the junction kept 12 bases outside the gene matches. CDR3 DNA sequence: TGCAGCGTTGATTGGGACAGGGGAAAGTTGTGGGAGACCCAGTACTTC. This translates into CSVDWDRGKLWETQYF. Complete variable domain (other parts from reference TRBV29-1 and TRBJ2-5): SAVISQKPSRDICQRGTSLTIQCQVDSQVTMMFWYRQQPGQSLTLIATANQGSEATYESGFVIDKFPISRPNLTFSTLTVSNMSPEDSSIYLCSVDWDRGKLWETQYFGPGTRLLVL.

Ten or more counts support this clone. The chain joins TRBV10-3 to TRBJ1-3, with D perhaps TRBD1 (6 bases). CDR1 ENHRY and CDR2 SYGVKD come from the germline V gene. This CDR3 has 13 residues. V lost 6 bases, J lost 0 bases, and 6 bases lay in between. The DNA of the CDR3 is TGTGCCATCAGGGACAGCTCTGGAAACACCATATATTTT. Its translation is CAIRDSSGNTIYF.

This rearrangement joins TRBV6-5 to TRBJ2-7, with D perhaps TRBD2 (5 bases). CDR3 length: 14 amino acids. V was cut by 10 bases and J by 0 bases, with 16 bases left in between. Germline V gene data show CDR1 as MNHEY and CDR2 as SVGAGI. The CDR3 sequence is CATSRAETSYEQYF. The DNA of the CDR3 is TGTGCCACCTCGAGGGCGGAGACCTCCTACGAGCAGTACTTC.

This chain uses TRBV24-1 with TRBJ2-5; D is possibly TRBD2 (7 bases). Germline CDR1 and CDR2: KGHDR and SFDVKD. The CDR3 contains 16 residues. Deletions cut 3 bases from V and 4 bases from J, with 17 bases between. The CDR3 DNA reads TGTGCCACCAGTGATCCGGCGGGGGCTGTGTCAGAGACCCAGTACTTC. Amino acid sequence: CATSDPAGAVSETQYF.

This clone was observed a single time. The V and J genes are TRBV6-2 or TRBV6-3 and TRBJ2-3, with 9 bases fitting TRBD1. CDR3 length equals 13 residues. With V trimmed by 5 bases and J by 3 bases, 0 bases remained unmatched. Germline V CDR1 and CDR2: MNHEY, SVGEGT. In DNA form, the CDR3 reads TGTGCCAGCAGTGGACAGGGGACAGATACGCAGTATTTT. It is translated as CASSGQGTDTQYF.

This clone has a single count. This chain links TRBV20-1 with TRBJ1-1; D is undetermined. This CDR3 comprises 10 residues. Trimming cost V 3 bases and J 9 bases, with 8 bases left between them. Germline V lookup: CDR1 DFQATT, CDR2 SNEGSKA (reference sequence). The CDR3 is CSASLLKAFF. The CDR3 bases are TGCAGTGCTAGTTTACTGAAAGCTTTCTTT.

The chain joins TRBV18 to TRBJ2-7; the match to TRBD2 covers 7 bases. Germline CDR1 and CDR2: KGHSH and LQKENI. J was trimmed by 3 bases and V by 1 base; bases with no gene match: 6. This CDR3 spans 15 amino acids. The CDR3 loop reads CASSPRIGDYYEQYF. The CDR3 bases are TGTGCCAGCTCACCACGGATCGGGGACTACTACGAGCAGTACTTC.

The CDR3 here is CASSQGTGSYNEQFF. The CDR3 DNA is TGCGCCAGCAGCCAAGGGACTGGCTCCTACAATGAGCAGTTCTTC. The chain is built from TRBV4-1 and TRBJ2-1, with D tentatively TRBD2 (5 bases). The CDR3 is 15 residues long. The V end lost 1 base, the J end lost 0 bases, and 7 bases lay between the germline ends. Per germline, CDR1 MGHRA and CDR2 YSYEKL.

The chain employs TRBV6-5 and TRBJ1-1; 9 nucleotides line up with TRBD1. Germline CDR1 reads MNHEY; CDR2 reads SVGAGI. Losses at the gene ends were 7 bases for V and 5 bases for J; bases not matched to a gene: 5. This CDR3 spans 13 amino acids. The CDR3 bases are TGTGCCAGCAACGGACAGGGGATAACTGAAGCTTTCTTT. It is translated as CASNGQGITEAFF.

A single count supports this clone. The V and J genes are TRBV7-4 and TRBJ2-7; 13 nucleotides match TRBD2. The V and J ends lost 3 bases and 6 bases, in that order; junction bases with no gene match: 5. CDR1 and CDR2 (germline): SGHVT, SQSDAQ. This CDR3 spans 15 amino acids. For the CDR3, the DNA is TGTGCCAGCAGCTTGGGACTAGCGGGAAAGGTCGAGCAGTACTTC. Protein: CASSLGLAGKVEQYF.

The rearrangement joins TRBV7-6 to TRBJ1-5; TRBD1 matches at 8 bases. CDR1 and CDR2 from the germline V gene are SGHVS and FNYEAQ. The CDR3 is 17 residues long. With 1 base clipped from V and 2 bases from J, the junction kept 7 bases outside the gene matches. CDR3: CASSLGLTGDGNQPQHF. The CDR3 bases are TGTGCCAGCAGCTTAGGGTTGACAGGGGATGGCAATCAGCCCCAGCATTTT.

The chain carries TRBV4-3 and TRBJ2-5; TRBD1 is a possible D gene (5 bases). CDR1 and CDR2 from the germline V gene are LGHNA and YSLEER. Trimming pared 0 bases from V and 3 bases from J, leaving 11 bases between. CDR3 length: 15 residues. The CDR3 coding sequence is TGCGCCAGCAGCCAAGACAGGAGACAGAAAGAGACCCAGTACTTC. Translation gives CASSQDRRQKETQYF.

The chain is built from TRBV10-1 and TRBJ2-3, with TRBD2 as a possible D gene (5 bases). CDR1 is WNHNN, CDR2 SYGVQD, per germline (reference sequence). This CDR3 region has 13 residues. Trimming removed 4 bases at V and 2 bases at J, with 7 bases between. The CDR3 spells CASSGGPTDTQYF. The CDR3 nucleotides read TGCGCCAGCAGTGGAGGGCCCACAGATACGCAGTATTTT.

This chain links TRBV11-3 with TRBJ2-2, with a possible D match to TRBD2 (6 bases). The CDR3 extends over 15 amino acids. Between the trimmed V and J ends, which lost 3 bases and 8 bases, there was a span of 16 bases. Germline assignment: CDR1 SGHNT and CDR2 YENEEA. The CDR3 spells CASSFLRSAGGELFF. The CDR3 DNA reads as TGTGCCAGCAGCTTTTTGAGGTCGGCGGGAGGGGAGCTGTTTTTT. The full variable domain, its missing parts supplied by reference TRBV11-3 and TRBJ2-2, is EAGVVQSPRYKIIEKKQPVAFWCNPISGHNTLYWYLQNLGQGPELLIRYENEEAVDDSQLPKDRFSAERLKGVDSTLKIQPAELGDSAVYLCASSFLRSAGGELFFGEGSRLTVL.

This clone was found a few times. The CDR3 is CASSQDRGQGAETQYF. The CDR3 DNA reads TGCGCCAGCAGCCAAGATCGGGGACAGGGGGCAGAGACCCAGTACTTC. The rearrangement links TRBV4-3 to TRBJ2-5, with TRBD1 matching over 12 bases. In germline, CDR1 is LGHNA, CDR2 YSLEER. V trimming: 0 bases; J trimming: 4 bases; junction bases outside the gene matches: 3. The CDR3 extends over 16 amino acids.

The chain couples TRBV7-8 to TRBJ2-2; no clear D. The CDR3 length is 13 residues. Germline values: CDR1 SGHVS, CDR2 FQNEAQ. V was clipped by 5 bases and J by 8 bases, with 12 bases between them. The CDR3 spells CASSPPSRGELFF. As DNA, the CDR3 is TGTGCCAGCAGCCCGCCCTCCAGAGGGGAGCTGTTTTTT. Filled out from reference TRBV7-8 and TRBJ2-2, the complete variable domain reads GAGVSQSPRYKVAKRGQDVALRCDPISGHVSLFWYQQALGQGPEFLTYFQNEAQLDKSGLPSDRFFAERPEGSVSTLKIQRTQQEDSAVYLCASSPPSRGELFFGEGSRLTVL.

The count of this clone is one. The chain uses TRBV27 and TRBJ1-5; the D gene is possibly TRBD1 (5 bases). This CDR3 is built from 14 residues. Trimming pared 8 bases from V and 1 base from J, leaving 12 bases between. CDR1 and CDR2 from the germline V gene are MNHEY and SMNVEV (reference sequence). CDR3 nucleotides: TGTGCCAGCCGCCCAGGGCAGAGCAATCAGCCCCAGCATTTT. Translating gives CASRPGQSNQPQHF.

The chain couples TRBV6-5 to TRBJ1-2; D remains ambiguous. The germline V gene encodes CDR1 MNHEY and CDR2 SVGAGI. The CDR3 consists of 15 residues. V was clipped by 4 bases and J by 6 bases, with 18 bases between them. For the CDR3, the DNA is TGTGCCAGCAGTTCCGTAGACAACCTGCGGGATGGCTACACCTTC. The encoded protein is CASSSVDNLRDGYTF.